The 29 T cell receptor beta chains given below trace back to one sample, sequenced in a study of identical twins. TCRdb re-derived calls from the 5' RACE reads in MiXCR, one entry per CDR3 protein. Among some 790,000 distinct CDR3 sequences listed, approximately 18% were seen once. These data are also associated with another study on T cells expressing NK-cell markers.

What was sequenced was PBMCs. Source of these receptors: a woman aged 18-29 years in good health.

The chain combines TRBV4-3 with TRBJ2-6, with 7 bases fitting TRBD2. After removal of 1 base from V and 1 base from J, the junction contained 4 bases not matched to a gene. The CDR3 is 17 residues long. Germline V gene data show CDR1 as LGHNA and CDR2 as YSLEER. DNA for the CDR3: TGCGCCAGCAGCCAAGCGGGAGGAGGGTCTGGGGCCAACGTCCTGACTTTC. It encodes CASSQAGGGSGANVLTF.

The V call is TRBV7-9, the J call TRBJ2-7, with D maybe TRBD2 (7 bases). The germline V gene has CDR1 SEHNR and CDR2 FQNEAQ (reference sequence). Trimming took 1 base from V and 2 from J, leaving 9 bases between them. This CDR3 has 14 residues. This CDR3 reads CASSLEGGAYEQYF. CDR3 nucleotide sequence: TGTGCCAGCAGCTTAGAGGGGGGGGCCTACGAGCAGTACTTC.

The table lists this clonotype with a count of one. V and J are TRBV30 and TRBJ2-1; D uncertain. The V end lost 4 bases, the J end lost 10 bases, and 14 bases lay between the germline ends. Germline V CDR1 and CDR2: GTSNPN, SVGIG (reference sequence). This CDR3 is 12 amino acids long. CDR3 DNA sequence: TGTGCCTGGACCGCGATGTGGGGAGAGCAGTTCTTC. Its translation is CAWTAMWGEQFF.

This clonotype was counted a few times. The chain couples TRBV4-2 to TRBJ2-1; D is possibly TRBD1 or TRBD2 (5 bases each). The germline CDR1 and CDR2 sequences are LGHNA and YNFKEQ. CDR3 size: 15 residues. Trimming removed 0 bases from V and 15 bases from J, with 21 bases in between. CDR3 sequence: CASSQDERRDGELFF. The CDR3 DNA follows: TGTGCCAGCAGCCAAGATGAACGACGGGACGGAGAATTGTTCTTC.

J is TRBJ2-2 and V is TRBV20-1; 7 nucleotides align to TRBD2. The CDR3 is 15 amino acids. With V trimmed by 0 bases and J by 4 bases, 5 bases remained unmatched. Germline V lookup: CDR1 DFQATT, CDR2 SNEGSKA (reference sequence). CDR3 coding DNA: TGCAGTGCTAGAGAACCTGTAGCGGGCACCGGGGAGCTGTTTTTT. Translating gives CSAREPVAGTGELFF.

This clonotype was picked up a small number of times. This chain connects TRBV5-1 to TRBJ1-3; D not resolved. Germline lookup yields CDR1 SGHRS and CDR2 YFSETQ. This CDR3 has 14 residues. The V end was cut by 0 bases, the J end by 1 base, with 5 bases between. CDR3: CASSLELSGNTIYF. CDR3 nucleotides: TGCGCCAGCAGCTTGGAGTTATCTGGAAACACCATATATTTT.

This sequence joins TRBV30 and TRBJ2-3, with TRBD2 matching 7 bases. Germline V CDR1 and CDR2: GTSNPN, SVGIG (reference sequence). After removal of 2 bases from V and 1 base from J, the junction contained 15 bases not matched to a gene. The CDR3 runs 18 residues. CDR3 nucleotide sequence: TGTGCCTGGAGTCCTAGCGGAGGCCGAGGGGACGGCACAGATACGCAGTATTTT. Amino acid sequence: CAWSPSGGRGDGTDTQYF.

This clonotype has a handful of counts. The rearrangement uses TRBV20-1 and TRBJ2-1; TRBD2 agrees at 9 bases. With 6 bases clipped from V and 7 bases from J, the junction kept 13 bases outside the gene matches. This CDR3 has 15 residues. Germline CDR1 reads DFQATT; CDR2 reads SNEGSKA (reference sequence). The CDR3 region has the DNA TGCAGTGCCCCGCCAGTGCGGGGGGGCCGAAATGAGCAGTTCTTC. Protein: CSAPPVRGGRNEQFF.

The genes are TRBV12-3 or TRBV12-4 and TRBJ2-7; D remains ambiguous. V gave up 6 bases and J gave up 4 bases, with 19 bases separating them. The CDR3 sequence is 15 residues long. CDR3 sequence (DNA): TGTGCCAGCAGGCGAAGTCCCGCGGAAGGGTACGAGCAGTACTTC. Protein product: CASRRSPAEGYEQYF.

Only a few counts were recorded for this clonotype. The chain couples TRBV5-1 to TRBJ2-1; 13 positions match TRBD2. V lost 4 bases and J lost 15; bases outside the gene matches: 13. The CDR3 spans 15 residues. Germline V lookup: CDR1 SGHRS, CDR2 YFSETQ. The CDR3 reads CASSLFTSGGGRRFF. CDR3 sequence (DNA): TGCGCCAGCAGCCTGTTTACTAGCGGGGGGGGCCGCCGGTTCTTC.

The chain couples TRBV5-1 to TRBJ2-5; 9 bases align to TRBD2. The CDR3 is 14 residues long. V shed 2 bases and J 5 bases; nucleotides not matched to a gene: 4. Germline CDR1 and CDR2: SGHRS and YFSETQ. Written as DNA, the CDR3 is TGCGCCAGCAGCTTTTCTAGCGGGACTGAGACCCAGTACTTC. It yields the protein CASSFSSGTETQYF.

In this sample, this clonotype turned up many times. CDR3 DNA: TGCAGCCCTCGGGAGTGGGTGAATCAAGAGACCCAGTACTTC. The encoded protein is CSPREWVNQETQYF. The rearrangement links TRBV20-1 to TRBJ2-5; a weak D match, TRBD2 (6 bases). The germline CDR1 and CDR2 sequences are DFQATT and SNEGSKA (reference sequence). The CDR3 length is 14 residues.

Here the CDR3 reads CAISESGTGNYGYTF. DNA of the CDR3: TGTGCCATCAGTGAGTCGGGAACGGGGAACTATGGCTACACCTTC. This chain joins TRBV10-3 and TRBJ1-2; no clear D gene. Trimming cost V 0 bases and J 2 bases, with 10 bases left between them. Germline V gives CDR1 ENHRY, CDR2 SYGVKD. The CDR3 is 15 residues long.

The chain links TRBV19 to TRBJ2-3; 12 nucleotides align to TRBD2. Germline V lookup: CDR1 LNHDA, CDR2 SQIVND (reference sequence). This CDR3 has 17 residues. V gave up 4 bases and J gave up 0 bases; unmatched junction bases: 5. The chain's CDR3 is CASSKGLAGGSTDTQYF. The DNA of the CDR3 is TGTGCCAGTAGTAAGGGCCTAGCGGGAGGGAGCACAGATACGCAGTATTTT.

This clonotype has only a few counts. This chain links TRBV24-1 with TRBJ2-1; 8 bases agree with TRBD2. Germline lookup yields CDR1 KGHDR and CDR2 SFDVKD. CDR3 length: 14 amino acids. The junction had 7 bases not matched to a gene; V was cut back by 9 bases and J by 4 bases. The CDR3 sequence: CATSGGGTYNEQFF. In nucleotides, the CDR3 is TGTGCCACCTCGGGCGGGGGGACTTACAATGAGCAGTTCTTC.

In this sample, this clonotype turned up a few times. This chain joins TRBV7-2 and TRBJ2-1, with D hard to call. Germline V gene lookup returns CDR1 SGHTA and CDR2 FQGNSA. V was shortened by 2 bases and J by 1 base, with 15 bases between the two germline ends. The CDR3 length is 17 residues. The CDR3 reads CASSLFPRLPSYNEQFF. As DNA, the CDR3 is TGTGCCAGCAGCTTATTTCCTCGACTTCCTTCCTACAATGAGCAGTTCTTC.

This clonotype was seen a few times. J is TRBJ1-1 and V is TRBV5-5; weak D call: TRBD1 (6 bases). CDR3 length: 18 amino acids. Germline V CDR1 and CDR2: SGHKS, YYEKEE (reference sequence). Trimming removed 4 bases from V and 0 bases from J, with 22 bases in between. The CDR3 spells CASSKYDLNQGMNTEAFF. CDR3 nucleotides: TGTGCCAGCAGCAAGTACGACCTAAACCAGGGGATGAACACTGAAGCTTTCTTT.

This clonotype was counted only a few times. The J gene is TRBJ2-5, the V gene TRBV4-2; D remains unclear. The length of the CDR3 is 15 residues. Germline loops: CDR1 LGHNA, CDR2 YNFKEQ. Trimming left V 0 bases short and J 1 base short, with 9 bases between. In nucleotides, the CDR3 is TGTGCCAGCAGCCAAGAAAGGCGGCGCCAAGAGACCCAGTACTTC. Protein: CASSQERRRQETQYF.

This clonotype was seen ten or more times. V gene TRBV12-3 or TRBV12-4 combines with J gene TRBJ1-2; D not certain. V gave up 8 bases and J gave up 0 bases, with 4 bases separating them. This CDR3 is built from 11 residues. CDR3: CASGTNYGYTF. The CDR3 DNA follows: TGTGCCAGCGGGACTAACTATGGCTACACCTTC.

The V gene is TRBV20-1, the J gene TRBJ2-2; 8 nucleotides agree with TRBD1. Trimming at V came to 2 bases and at J to 2 bases, leaving 10 bases not matched to a gene. The CDR3 consists of 17 residues. In germline, CDR1 is DFQATT, CDR2 SNEGSKA (reference sequence). The CDR3 protein is CSARRPRTGLNTGELFF. For the CDR3, the DNA is TGCAGTGCTAGACGTCCTAGGACAGGGTTAAACACCGGGGAGCTGTTTTTT.

This clonotype was found a few times. The genes are TRBV19 and TRBJ1-1; 8 positions match TRBD1. Germline V CDR1 and CDR2: LNHDA, SQIVND (reference sequence). After removal of 3 bases from V and 0 bases from J, the junction contained 3 bases not matched to a gene. The CDR3 has 15 residues. The CDR3 coding sequence is TGTGCCAGTAGTATCGGACAGGGATTGAACACTGAAGCTTTCTTT. This translates into CASSIGQGLNTEAFF.

This clonotype appeared a few times. The chain joins TRBV20-1 to TRBJ2-5; D is undetermined. Germline CDR1 reads DFQATT; CDR2 reads SNEGSKA (reference sequence). V lost 7 bases to trimming and J lost 6 bases, with 6 bases between them. The length of the CDR3 is 9 residues. CDR3 bases: TGCAGTGTTCACAAGACCCAGTACTTC. It yields the protein CSVHKTQYF.

The chain couples TRBV20-1 to TRBJ2-1, with 9 bases identical to TRBD2. V shed 0 bases and J 7 bases; nucleotides not matched to a gene: 7. The CDR3 spans 15 residues. Per germline, CDR1 DFQATT and CDR2 SNEGSKA (reference sequence). The CDR3 nucleotides are TGCAGTGCTAGAGAGGCGGGGGGGCCAGGAAATGAGCAGTTCTTC. Protein: CSAREAGGPGNEQFF.

V and J are TRBV20-1 and TRBJ2-7; 15 bases agree with TRBD2. Germline trimming cut 3 bases from V and 4 bases from J; bases unmatched to any gene: 7. Germline CDR1 is DFQATT and CDR2 is SNEGSKA (reference sequence). CDR3 length: 16 amino acids. The CDR3 loop reads CSARGTSGRIVYEQYF. CDR3 bases: TGCAGTGCTAGGGGGACTAGCGGGAGGATTGTTTACGAGCAGTACTTC.

The sample holds a few counts of this clonotype. The chain uses TRBV20-1 and TRBJ1-2, with D maybe TRBD1 (5 bases). Germline V gene lookup returns CDR1 DFQATT and CDR2 SNEGSKA (reference sequence). The CDR3 has 12 amino acids. V was trimmed by 6 bases and J by 1 base, leaving 9 bases between them. CDR3 residues: CSAGGGNYGYTF. The DNA for the CDR3 is TGCAGTGCCGGGGGGGGTAACTATGGCTACACCTTC.

The table lists this clonotype with a few counts. The rearrangement uses TRBV7-9 and TRBJ2-4, with 10 bases that match TRBD1. The CDR3 is made up of 16 amino acids. After removal of 5 bases from V and 2 bases from J, the junction contained 6 bases not matched to a gene. CDR1 is SEHNR, CDR2 FQNEAQ, per germline (reference sequence). Here the CDR3 reads CASSIDRGRTKNIQYF. CDR3 in DNA: TGTGCCAGCAGCATCGACAGGGGGCGAACCAAAAACATTCAGTACTTC. Complete variable domain (other parts from reference TRBV7-9 and TRBJ2-4): DTGVSQNPRHKITKRGQNVTFRCDPISEHNRLYWYRQTLGQGPEFLTYFQNEAQLEKSRLLSDRFSAERPKGSFSTLEIQRTEQGDSAMYLCASSIDRGRTKNIQYFGAGTRLSVL.

This chain links TRBV5-6 with TRBJ1-2; D is ambiguous. The CDR3 runs 13 residues. Germline CDR1 SGHDT, CDR2 YYEEEE. With 0 bases removed from V and 4 bases from J, the gap between germline ends came to 7 bases. The CDR3 nucleotides read TGTGCCAGCAGCTTGGGAGTAGCCTATGGCTACACCTTC. This encodes CASSLGVAYGYTF.

This clonotype was seen ten or more times. The chain couples TRBV6-5 to TRBJ2-2; 7 nucleotides line up with TRBD1. Trimming took 6 bases from V and 4 from J; bases not matched to a gene: 8. CDR3 length: 15 residues. Germline CDR1 and CDR2: MNHEY and SVGAGI. As DNA, the CDR3 is TGTGCCAGCAGCCCTGGACAGGACCCCACCGGGGAGCTGTTTTTT. This encodes CASSPGQDPTGELFF.

The CDR3 DNA is TGTGCCACCAGCAGAGATCCGGGCAGGGGGCCAGATACGCAGTATTTT. It yields the protein CATSRDPGRGPDTQYF. This sequence joins TRBV15 and TRBJ2-3; the match to TRBD1 covers 8 bases. V dropped 0 bases and J dropped 4; count of bases not matched to a gene: 6. There are 16 residues in the CDR3. Germline CDR1 and CDR2: LNHNV and YYDKDF (reference sequence).